This T cell receptor beta chain was obtained from a study of regulatory T cells in long-lasting Graves disease (dated by TCRdb to about 2021). Background on the whole study: Persistent Graves' disease meant more than 5 years of antithyroid drug treatment with TSH receptor autoantibodies that stayed positive. Persistent Graves' disease patients were compared with newly diagnosed Graves' disease patients by peripheral blood TCR sequencing and RNA sequencing. The study was registered as a clinical trial and conducted in China. A total of about 33 samples underwent TCR sequencing, from around 13 patients with persistent Graves' disease and roughly 20 patients with newly diagnosed Graves' disease. On average, persistent Graves' disease patients in the clinical cohort had been on antithyroid drugs for about 10 years.

What the research found in general, with its limitations: Compared with newly diagnosed patients, patients with persistent Graves' disease had lower TCR Shannon entropy and fewer highly expanded clones, which suggests clonal expansion. Sequencing and analysis were restricted to the TCR beta chain. The authors acknowledged the small sample size as a limitation that may reduce accuracy. Persistent patients shared more public clonotypes among themselves (around 2,500) than newly diagnosed patients did (nearly 1,000). Peripheral blood alone was examined, since thyroid tissue, which constituted the primary lesion, could not be accessed.

The library relied on multiplex PCR. Sequencing was performed on an Illumina HiSeq 4000. CDR3 regions were amplified by Arm-PCR with iRepertoire HTBI primers to construct TCR beta libraries. Gel purification was performed on PCR products prior to sequencing. The study's processing was this. A total of 62 TRBV and some 15 TRBJ segments were identified across samples and were used for gene usage analysis of CDR3 amino acid clonotypes. COPE and FqMerger were used to merge the filtered high-quality paired reads into contigs. BLAST was used to align contigs to IMGT TRBV, TRBD and TRBJ reference genes, and CDR3 was defined according to IMGT. Highly expanded clones were defined as clonotypes with a frequency above 0.1%. Shannon entropy was used to measure repertoire diversity, and the Gini coefficient was used to measure V-J evenness. A clonotype was considered public if more than one individual shared it. Clones were called with MiXCR by TCRdb after fastp trimmed the public reads at Q25, and only in-frame beta chains were retained. Merged by CDR3 protein, the rows form single entries marked with the most common genes and DNA. The V and J calls and clone size come from TCRdb's table, not from the authors' own analysis. The table for this sample lists around 460,000 distinct CDR3 sequences; 20% to 25% of them were counted only once. Together, the top ten hold around 7% of the sample.

This specimen's time point label, interpreted: persistent/refractory GD, antithyroid drugs over 5 years with positive TRAb. RNA was extracted from PBMCs in TRIzol for both TCR sequencing and RNA sequencing. Graves' disease was diagnosed according to American Thyroid Association guidelines. Patients for the study were recruited at an endocrinology department in Xi'an, China. Each patient gave roughly 8.4 milliliters of peripheral blood, collected in an EDTA anticoagulant tube. Ficoll Paque Plus density gradient separation was used to isolate PBMCs, and no further T cell sorting was performed. RNA quality was checked with an Agilent 2100 Bioanalyzer and agarose gel, and concentration with a NanoDrop 2000. This clonotype was seen a few times. No antigen is known for it. No quality values exist for individual bases; no much larger clone is one base distant. The sequence derives from a female donor with Graves disease. Sequences were derived from peripheral blood mononuclear cells (PBMCs), sampled when the disease was refractory, from a patient treated with antithyroid drugs.

The DNA reads TGCAGTGCTAGAGGGAGCGGGGGGGATTACGAGCAGTACTTC. Translation gives CSARGSGGDYEQYF. The sequence links TRBV20-1 to TRBJ2-7; TRBD2 lines up with 10 middle nucleotides. The germline V gene (reference sequence) gives CDR1 as DFQATT and CDR2 as SNEGSKA. V loses 1 base at its end and J loses 4 bases; junction bases beyond the gene matches: 4. From cysteine to phenylalanine, the CDR3 is 14 amino acids long. Here the CDR3 DNA is all that survives: 42 bases in frame from base 1.